The clone carrying this T cell receptor beta chain was seen only a few times. This sample is part of a study of CD8+ T cells in alopecia areata. Extracted RNA was reverse transcribed into cDNA, the sequencing template. The protocol was immunoSEQ multiplex PCR, while the TCRdb copy is restricted to in-frame clones and leaves out a portion. The top ten clones hold approximately 16% of a sample with approximately 180,000 clones, roughly 63% of them seen once. V was pared by 7 bases and J by 1 base, with 5 bases of the junction left unmatched. CDR1 SQVTM and CDR2 ANQGSEA come from the germline V gene. The CDR3 extends over 13 amino acids. As to treatment: oral pan-JAK inhibitor, 5-10 mg twice daily.

The rearrangement joins TRBV29-1 to TRBJ2-3; 7 nucleotides align to TRBD1. This sequence originates from a human donor with alopecia areata. Sequenced here: CD4+ T cells sorted from blood, sampled at approximately week 60, from a patient treated with tofacitinib. The CDR3 sequence: CSARTGGTDTQYF. The CDR3 nucleotides read TGCAGCGCCCGGACAGGAGGCACAGATACGCAGTATTTT.